The entry below gives a single T cell receptor (beta chain) sequence along with its context. The sample comes from a study of control samples from healthy donors and cancer patients. Measured with immunoSEQ multiplex PCR; TCRdb has only the in-frame clones, and not every one. Among about 120,000 clones listed, roughly 92% were seen once. The sequencing input was blood. This TCR came from a man aged 18 to 30 in good health.

CDR3 residues: CASSYSGRVLAEAFF. In DNA, the CDR3 is TGTGCCAGCAGTTACTCGGGCAGGGTTCTCGCTGAAGCTTTCTTT. The genes are TRBV6-5 and TRBJ1-1; maybe TRBD1 (5 bases). The CDR3 has 15 amino acids. Germline V gives CDR1 MNHEY, CDR2 SVGAGI. Trimming took 0 bases from V and 6 from J, leaving 14 bases between them.